This paragraph covers one T cell receptor (beta chain) sequence. Its antigen is unknown. Individual cDNA molecules each received unique molecular identifiers attached to them. MiXCR was run by TCRdb on the 5' RACE reads, yielding one entry per CDR3 protein. Seen here are fewer than 130,000 distinct CDR3 sequences, 10% to 15% observed once, and the top ten hold around 3.7%. These data are taken from a study of early T cells in non-severe SARS-CoV-2 infection. Findings of the study overall: The matching step, a VDJdb search, favored anti-spike CD8 responses and missed private and CD4 specificities.

The receptor was isolated from an adult who was a healthcare worker with PCR-confirmed SARS-CoV-2 infection or an uninfected control (not recorded which). Sequenced material: whole blood, taken at baseline.

CDR3 protein: CATSRDSPPDNEQFF. The CDR3 bases are TGTGCCACCAGCAGAGACTCTCCTCCAGACAATGAGCAGTTCTTC. This chain joins TRBV15 and TRBJ2-1, with no clear D. This CDR3 contains 15 residues. The V end was cut by 0 bases, the J end by 5 bases, with 11 bases between. Germline V CDR1 and CDR2: LNHNV, YYDKDF (reference sequence).